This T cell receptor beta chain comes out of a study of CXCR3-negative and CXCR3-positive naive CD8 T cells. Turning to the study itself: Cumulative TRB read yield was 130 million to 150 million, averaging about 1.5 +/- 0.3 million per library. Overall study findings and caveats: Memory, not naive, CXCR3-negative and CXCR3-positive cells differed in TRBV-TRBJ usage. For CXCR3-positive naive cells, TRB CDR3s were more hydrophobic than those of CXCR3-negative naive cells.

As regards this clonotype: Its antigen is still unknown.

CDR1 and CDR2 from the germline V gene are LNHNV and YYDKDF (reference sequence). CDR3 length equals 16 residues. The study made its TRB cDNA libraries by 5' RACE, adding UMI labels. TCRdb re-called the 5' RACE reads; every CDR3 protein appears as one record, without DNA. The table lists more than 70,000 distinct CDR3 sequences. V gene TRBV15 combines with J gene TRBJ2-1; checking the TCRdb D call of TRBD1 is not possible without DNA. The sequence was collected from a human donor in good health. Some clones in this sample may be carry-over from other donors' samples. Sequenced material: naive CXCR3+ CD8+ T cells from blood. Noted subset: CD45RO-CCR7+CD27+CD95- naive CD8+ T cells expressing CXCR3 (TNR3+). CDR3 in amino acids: CATSSPLWARGDEQFF.